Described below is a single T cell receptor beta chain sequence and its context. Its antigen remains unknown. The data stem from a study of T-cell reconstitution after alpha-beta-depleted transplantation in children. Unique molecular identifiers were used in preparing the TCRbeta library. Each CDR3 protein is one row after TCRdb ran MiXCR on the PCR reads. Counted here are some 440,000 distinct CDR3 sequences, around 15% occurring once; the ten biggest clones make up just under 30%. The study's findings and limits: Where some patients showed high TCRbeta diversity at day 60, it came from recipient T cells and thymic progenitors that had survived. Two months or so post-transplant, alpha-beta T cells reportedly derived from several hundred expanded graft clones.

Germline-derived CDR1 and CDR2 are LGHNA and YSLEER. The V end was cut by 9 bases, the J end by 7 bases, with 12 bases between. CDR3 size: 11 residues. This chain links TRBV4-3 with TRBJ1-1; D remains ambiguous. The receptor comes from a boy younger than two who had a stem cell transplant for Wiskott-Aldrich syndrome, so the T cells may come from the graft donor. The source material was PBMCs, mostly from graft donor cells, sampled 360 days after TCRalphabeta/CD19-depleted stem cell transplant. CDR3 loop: CAREVCSEAFF. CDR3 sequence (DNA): TGCGCCAGGGAAGTGTGTAGTGAAGCTTTCTTT.